A single sample gave rise to the 28 T cell receptor beta chains below, sequenced in a study of blood T cell repertoires in COVID-19. Sequencing used immunoSEQ multiplex PCR; TCRdb keeps in-frame clones, though not all of them. This table holds 350,000 to 450,000 clones, approximately 86% found once. Source material: peripheral blood. The receptors shown here come from a woman aged 55 to 70 with COVID-19, enrolled during active disease.

The rearrangement links TRBV11-2 to TRBJ1-1, with 9 bases that match TRBD1. CDR3 length: 13 residues. The V segment lost 4 bases and the J segment 5 bases; nucleotides outside the gene matches: 2. CDR1 is SGHAT, CDR2 FQNNGV, per germline. The CDR3 DNA follows: TGTGCCAGCAGCTCAGGGACAGGGACTGAAGCTTTCTTT. It specifies CASSSGTGTEAFF.

The chain carries TRBV19 and TRBJ1-2; D is ambiguous. Per germline, CDR1 LNHDA and CDR2 SQIVND (reference sequence). The V end lost 3 bases, the J end lost 4 bases, and 12 bases lay between the germline ends. CDR3 size: 14 residues. DNA for the CDR3: TGTGCCAGTAGTATTCGGGAGGGCCCCTATGGCTACACCTTC. Its translation is CASSIREGPYGYTF.

The chain recombines TRBV5-1 with TRBJ2-1, with TRBD1 as a possible D gene (5 bases). There are 14 residues in the CDR3. Germline lookup yields CDR1 SGHRS and CDR2 YFSETQ. Trimming pared 0 bases from V and 5 bases from J, leaving 9 bases between. The DNA for the CDR3 is TGCGCCAGCAGCTTGGGTAGCAGGGACAATGAGCAGTTCTTC. Translating gives CASSLGSRDNEQFF.

The chain joins TRBV18 to TRBJ1-1; D is undetermined. Germline V gene lookup returns CDR1 KGHSH and CDR2 LQKENI. The CDR3 is 13 amino acids. Trimming took off 0 bases at V and 11 bases at J, with 13 bases between the two ends. CDR3 sequence reads: CASSPPNRGRAFF. The CDR3 DNA reads TGTGCCAGCTCACCACCGAATCGAGGTCGGGCTTTCTTT.

The rearrangement joins TRBV11-2 to TRBJ2-2; D unclear. The CDR3 extends over 15 amino acids. CDR1 and CDR2 (germline): SGHAT, FQNNGV. The V end lost 5 bases, the J end lost 6 bases, and 16 bases lay between the germline ends. In DNA, the CDR3 is TGTGCCAGCAGCCAGCCGACCAAACGGGCCGGGGAGCTGTTTTTT. Amino acid sequence: CASSQPTKRAGELFF.

This chain uses TRBV4-1 with TRBJ2-1; 10 bases align to TRBD2. The germline CDR1 and CDR2 sequences are MGHRA and YSYEKL. V gave up 1 base and J gave up 1 base; unmatched junction bases: 7. The CDR3 runs 18 residues. CDR3 loop: CASSQGLAGIQSYNEQFF. The CDR3 DNA follows: TGCGCCAGCAGCCAAGGACTAGCGGGCATTCAGTCCTACAATGAGCAGTTCTTC.

This rearrangement joins TRBV29-1 to TRBJ2-2; D might be TRBD1 (6 bases). V shed 7 bases and J shed 2 bases, with 14 bases lying between them. The CDR3 is 14 amino acids. Germline CDR1 and CDR2: SQVTM and ANQGSEA. Written as DNA, the CDR3 is TGCAGCGCCGAGTCAGGGGATAACACCGGGGAGCTGTTTTTT. Its protein is CSAESGDNTGELFF.

On this clone itself: Distinct nucleotide sequences in the sample also encode this CDR3. This sequence joins TRBV5-1 and TRBJ1-1, with a tentative D call TRBD1 (5 bases). Trimming left V 0 bases short and J 4 bases short, with 13 bases between. CDR3 length equals 15 residues. Germline CDR1 SGHRS, CDR2 YFSETQ. The CDR3 is CASSLAGGRGTEAFF. CDR3 DNA sequence: TGCGCCAGCAGCTTGGCCGGGGGTCGGGGCACTGAAGCTTTCTTT.

The rearrangement joins TRBV9 to TRBJ2-2; possibly TRBD1 for D (5 bases). The CDR3 loop spans 14 amino acids. Germline V CDR1 and CDR2: SGDLS, YYNGEE. The germline V and J ends were trimmed by 3 bases and 8 bases, with 14 bases remaining between them. The DNA for the CDR3 is TGTGCCAGCAGCGCCAGACAGTCGTCGGGGGAGCTGTTTTTT. Amino acids: CASSARQSSGELFF.

The V and J genes are TRBV19 and TRBJ2-1; no firm D call. Trimming shortened V by 3 bases and J by 7 bases, and 13 bases separated the two germline ends. CDR1 is LNHDA and CDR2 is SQIVND in the germline V gene (reference sequence). There are 14 residues in the CDR3. In DNA form, the CDR3 reads TGTGCCAGTAGTATTGGCAGGTTAAGTAATGAGCAGTTCTTC. This gives the protein CASSIGRLSNEQFF.

V is TRBV29-1 and J is TRBJ2-2, with a tentative D call TRBD2 (6 bases). The CDR3 sequence is 15 residues long. Germline CDR1 and CDR2: SQVTM and ANQGSEA. The V gene lost 6 bases and the J gene lost 5 bases, with 19 bases spanning the gap. CDR3 sequence reads: CSVPRGGAETGELFF. The CDR3 nucleotides are TGCAGCGTCCCCCGGGGCGGGGCGGAAACCGGGGAGCTGTTTTTT.

The chain uses TRBV19 and TRBJ1-5; D is possibly TRBD1 (6 bases). CDR1 is LNHDA and CDR2 is SQIVND in the germline V gene (reference sequence). The germline V and J ends were trimmed by 5 bases and 8 bases, with 19 bases remaining between them. The CDR3 has 15 residues. This CDR3 is CASSYGSFRGEPQHF. The DNA of the CDR3 is TGTGCCAGTAGTTATGGATCCTTCAGGGGTGAGCCCCAGCATTTT.

The chain uses TRBV6-2 or TRBV6-3 and TRBJ2-5; D is ambiguous. Trimming took 4 bases from V and 0 from J, leaving 3 bases between them. Germline V CDR1 and CDR2: MNHEY, SVGEGT. The CDR3 is made up of 12 amino acids. The CDR3 DNA is TGTGCCAGCAGTTCGTACCAAGAGACCCAGTACTTC. It translates to CASSSYQETQYF.

This chain uses TRBV7-2 with TRBJ2-7; unclear D gene. Trimming removed 5 bases at V and 6 bases at J, with 20 bases between. The germline CDR1 and CDR2 sequences are SGHTA and FQGNSA. CDR3 length: 15 residues. The CDR3 DNA reads TGTGCCAGCAGCCAATCCACCGGGTCCTTTCGCGAGCAGTACTTC. This sequence encodes CASSQSTGSFREQYF.

This chain connects TRBV2 to TRBJ1-2; D not resolved. Trimming removed 4 bases from V and 2 bases from J, with 11 bases in between. This CDR3 region has 14 residues. Germline assignment: CDR1 SNHLY and CDR2 FYNNEI. In DNA, the CDR3 is TGTGCCAGCAGTGGACTTTTATCCAACTATGGCTACACCTTC. Translated, it gives CASSGLLSNYGYTF.

The chain combines TRBV15 with TRBJ2-1, with 15 nucleotides matching TRBD2. Looked up from germline, CDR1 is LNHNV and CDR2 is YYDKDF (reference sequence). This CDR3 contains 19 residues. Unmatched junction bases numbered 7, after V lost 0 bases and J lost 4 bases. The CDR3, as DNA: TGTGCCACCAGCAGAGATTCGGGGACTAGCGGGGGGTGGTACAATGAGCAGTTCTTC. It encodes CATSRDSGTSGGWYNEQFF.

This chain links TRBV9 with TRBJ1-6; D remains unclear. Trimming pared 2 bases from V and 7 bases from J, leaving 10 bases between. This CDR3 is 14 amino acids long. The germline gives CDR1 SGDLS, CDR2 YYNGEE. This chain's CDR3 is CASSVAARNSPLHF. DNA of the CDR3: TGTGCCAGCAGCGTCGCGGCCAGAAATTCACCCCTCCACTTT. Supplemented by reference TRBV9 and TRBJ1-6, the full variable domain reads DSGVTQTPKHLITATGQRVTLRCSPRSGDLSVYWYQQSLDQGLQFLIQYYNGEERAKGNILERFSAQQFPDLHSELNLSSLELGDSALYFCASSVAARNSPLHFGNGTRLTVT.

The rearrangement joins TRBV2 to TRBJ1-4; TRBD1 agrees at 8 bases. CDR1 and CDR2 (germline): SNHLY, FYNNEI. V trimming: 5 bases; J trimming: 8 bases; junction bases outside the gene matches: 7. CDR3 length: 14 residues. CDR3 sequence: CASSWTGSGEKLFF. The CDR3 DNA reads TGTGCCAGCAGTTGGACAGGGTCTGGAGAAAAACTGTTTTTT.

The CDR3 reads CASRDPSGGSYNEQFF. The CDR3 DNA reads as TGTGCCAGCAGGGACCCTAGCGGGGGGTCCTACAATGAGCAGTTCTTC. V gene TRBV27 combines with J gene TRBJ2-1, with 11 positions matching TRBD2. The CDR3 is made up of 16 amino acids. The germline V gene has CDR1 MNHEY and CDR2 SMNVEV (reference sequence). Trimming cost V 6 bases and J 1 base; bases outside gene matches: 5.

The sample holds a few counts of this clone. This rearrangement joins TRBV12-3 or TRBV12-4 to TRBJ2-7; 9 nucleotides agree with TRBD1. V shed 6 bases, J shed 5 bases, and the junction held 5 bases outside the gene matches. This CDR3 has 13 amino acids. The CDR3 region has the DNA TGTGCCAGCAGGGGACAGGGTCGGCACGAGCAGTACTTC. It codes for CASRGQGRHEQYF.

V gene TRBV7-6 combines with J gene TRBJ2-1; 14 bases agree with TRBD2. The CDR3 is 19 amino acids. The germline CDR1 and CDR2 sequences are SGHVS and FNYEAQ. Trimming cost V 5 bases and J 7 bases; bases outside gene matches: 16. The CDR3 region has the DNA TGTGCCAGCAGCCCCGGACTAGCGGGGGGCCCCCGGGGTTCGAATGAGCAGTTCTTC. Residues: CASSPGLAGGPRGSNEQFF.

This clone is a singleton in its sample. V gene TRBV12-5 combines with J gene TRBJ1-2, with D perhaps matching TRBD1 (5 bases). CDR3 length: 12 residues. V shed 7 bases and J shed 6 bases, with 12 bases lying between them. Germline loops: CDR1 LGHNT, CDR2 FRNRAP. CDR3 amino acids: CASDWGGDGYTF. CDR3 nucleotides: TGTGCTAGTGATTGGGGCGGCGATGGCTACACCTTC.

In its sample, this clone was seen a few times. J is TRBJ2-1 and V is TRBV18; D might be TRBD1 (6 bases). The CDR3 is 15 amino acids. Germline values: CDR1 KGHSH, CDR2 LQKENI. V lost 0 bases to trimming and J lost 7 bases, with 13 bases between them. CDR3 in amino acids: CASSPPSQGENEQFF. CDR3 bases: TGTGCCAGCTCACCACCCTCACAGGGTGAGAATGAGCAGTTCTTC.

The chain recombines TRBV6-6 with TRBJ1-5; no definite D call. The CDR3 extends over 12 amino acids. Germline V lookup: CDR1 MNHNY, CDR2 SVGAGI (reference sequence). Trimming pared 8 bases from V and 5 bases from J, leaving 10 bases between. CDR3 DNA: TGTGCCAGCTCGGGAGGTGATCAGCCCCAGCATTTT. This codes for CASSGGDQPQHF.

The V and J genes are TRBV15 and TRBJ2-1, with TRBD2 identical over 12 bases. The CDR3 is 17 residues long. The germline gives CDR1 LNHNV, CDR2 YYDKDF (reference sequence). V shed 0 bases, J shed 7 bases, and the junction held 7 bases outside the gene matches. The CDR3 nucleotides read TGTGCCACCAGCAGAGATTTCCTAGCGGGGGGGCAAAATGAGCAGTTCTTC. It codes for CATSRDFLAGGQNEQFF.

V gene TRBV7-8 combines with J gene TRBJ1-2; 7 nucleotides line up with TRBD1. The V segment lost 2 bases and the J segment 6 bases; nucleotides outside the gene matches: 6. The CDR3 has 14 residues. In germline, CDR1 is SGHVS, CDR2 FQNEAQ. The CDR3 region is CASSLNTGVNGYTF. The CDR3 DNA is TGTGCCAGCAGCTTAAATACAGGGGTAAATGGCTACACCTTC. Variable domain in full (rest from reference TRBV7-8 and TRBJ1-2): GAGVSQSPRYKVAKRGQDVALRCDPISGHVSLFWYQQALGQGPEFLTYFQNEAQLDKSGLPSDRFFAERPEGSVSTLKIQRTQQEDSAVYLCASSLNTGVNGYTFGSGTRLTVV.

This clone was counted a single time. The rearrangement uses TRBV3-1 (or the pseudogene TRBV3-2) and TRBJ2-1, with D possibly matching TRBD2 (7 bases). V lost 6 bases to trimming and J lost 3 bases, with 12 bases between them. In germline, CDR1 is LGHDT, CDR2 YNNKEL (reference sequence). The CDR3 consists of 14 residues. The CDR3 sequence is CASRLGGGYNEQFF. The CDR3 DNA reads as TGTGCCAGCAGGCTAGGGGGGGGCTACAATGAGCAGTTCTTC.

This sequence joins TRBV4-3 and TRBJ1-1; 7 bases agree with TRBD1. Germline CDR1 is LGHNA and CDR2 is YSLEER. Unmatched junction bases numbered 6, after V lost 0 bases and J lost 11 bases. There are 13 residues in the CDR3. The CDR3 sequence: CASSQDDRAPAFF. The CDR3 DNA reads as TGCGCCAGCAGCCAAGATGACAGGGCCCCCGCTTTCTTT.